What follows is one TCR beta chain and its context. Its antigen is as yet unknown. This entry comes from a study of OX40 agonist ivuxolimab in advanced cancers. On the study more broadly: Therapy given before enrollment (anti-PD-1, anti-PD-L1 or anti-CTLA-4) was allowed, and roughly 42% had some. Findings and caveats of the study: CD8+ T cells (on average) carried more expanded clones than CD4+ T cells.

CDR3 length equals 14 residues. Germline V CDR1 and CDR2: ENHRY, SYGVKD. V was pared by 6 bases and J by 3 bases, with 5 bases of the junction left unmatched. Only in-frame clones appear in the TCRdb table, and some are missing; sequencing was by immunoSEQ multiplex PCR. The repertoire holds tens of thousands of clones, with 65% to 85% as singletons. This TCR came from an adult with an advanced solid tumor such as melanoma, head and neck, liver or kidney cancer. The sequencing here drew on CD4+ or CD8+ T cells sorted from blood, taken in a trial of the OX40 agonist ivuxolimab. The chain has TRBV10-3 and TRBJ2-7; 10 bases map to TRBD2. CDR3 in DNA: TGTGCCATCAGCCTAGCGGGAGAAGTCTACGAGCAGTACTTC. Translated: CAISLAGEVYEQYF.